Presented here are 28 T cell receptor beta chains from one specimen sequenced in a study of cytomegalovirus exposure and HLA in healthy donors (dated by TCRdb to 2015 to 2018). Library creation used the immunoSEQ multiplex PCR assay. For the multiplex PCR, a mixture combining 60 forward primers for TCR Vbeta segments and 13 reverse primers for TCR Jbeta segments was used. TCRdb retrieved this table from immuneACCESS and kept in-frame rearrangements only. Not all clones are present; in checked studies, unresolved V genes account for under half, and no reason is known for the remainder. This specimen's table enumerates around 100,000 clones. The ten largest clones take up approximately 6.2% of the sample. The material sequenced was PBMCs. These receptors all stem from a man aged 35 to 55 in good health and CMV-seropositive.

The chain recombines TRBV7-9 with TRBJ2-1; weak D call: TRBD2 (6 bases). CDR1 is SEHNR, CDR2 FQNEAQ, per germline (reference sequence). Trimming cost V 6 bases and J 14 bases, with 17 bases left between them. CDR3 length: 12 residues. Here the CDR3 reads CASRLGGGGEFF. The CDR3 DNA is TGTGCCAGCAGGCTAGGAGGTGGAGGGGAGTTCTTC.

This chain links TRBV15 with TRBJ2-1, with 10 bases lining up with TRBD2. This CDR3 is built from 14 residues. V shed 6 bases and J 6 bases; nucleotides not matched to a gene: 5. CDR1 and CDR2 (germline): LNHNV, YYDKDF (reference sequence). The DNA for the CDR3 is TGTGCCACCAGGAGGCTAGCGGGAGCCAATGAGCAGTTCTTC. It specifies CATRRLAGANEQFF.

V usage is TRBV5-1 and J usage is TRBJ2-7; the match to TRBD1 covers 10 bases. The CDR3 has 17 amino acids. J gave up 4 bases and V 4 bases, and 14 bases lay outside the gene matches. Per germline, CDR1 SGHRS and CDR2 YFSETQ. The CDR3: CASSPRGLPGQGYEQYF. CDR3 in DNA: TGCGCCAGCAGCCCTAGGGGGCTCCCGGGACAGGGGTACGAGCAGTACTTC.

CDR3 protein: CASSQEAGRSSTGELFF. Written as DNA, the CDR3 is TGTGCCAGCAGCCAAGAAGCGGGGAGATCGAGCACCGGGGAGCTGTTTTTT. The rearrangement uses TRBV4-2 and TRBJ2-2, with 7 bases aligning to TRBD2. Per the germline V gene, CDR1 is LGHNA and CDR2 is YNFKEQ. V shed 0 bases and J 4 bases; nucleotides not matched to a gene: 8. This CDR3 contains 17 residues.

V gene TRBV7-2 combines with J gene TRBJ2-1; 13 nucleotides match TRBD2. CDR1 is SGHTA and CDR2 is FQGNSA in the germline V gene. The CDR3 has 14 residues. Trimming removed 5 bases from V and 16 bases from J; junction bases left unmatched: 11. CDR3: CASSHGTSGAPFFF. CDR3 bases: TGTGCCAGCAGCCACGGGACTAGCGGGGCCCCGTTCTTCTTC.

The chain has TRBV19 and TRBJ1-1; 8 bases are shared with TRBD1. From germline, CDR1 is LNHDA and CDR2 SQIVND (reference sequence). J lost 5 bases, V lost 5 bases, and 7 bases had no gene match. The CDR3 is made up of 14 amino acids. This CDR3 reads CASSPLTGGTEAFF. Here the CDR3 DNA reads TGTGCCAGTAGTCCCCTTACAGGGGGAACTGAAGCTTTCTTT.

In DNA form, the CDR3 reads TGCGCCAGCAGCTTTGTGGGGACTAGCGGGAGTGGGGGCCTTTACAATGAGCAGTTCTTC. Residues: CASSFVGTSGSGGLYNEQFF. V usage is TRBV5-1 and J usage is TRBJ2-1; 14 nucleotides line up with TRBD2. The CDR3 covers 20 residues. The germline V gene has CDR1 SGHRS and CDR2 YFSETQ. V was clipped by 2 bases and J by 4 bases; unmatched bases: 14. Combining the CDR3 with reference TRBV5-1 and TRBJ2-1 gives the whole variable domain KAGVTQTPRYLIKTRGQQVTLSCSPISGHRSVSWYQQTPGQGLQFLFEYFSETQRNKGNFPGRFSGRQFSNSRSEMNVSTLELGDSALYLCASSFVGTSGSGGLYNEQFFGPGTRLTVL.

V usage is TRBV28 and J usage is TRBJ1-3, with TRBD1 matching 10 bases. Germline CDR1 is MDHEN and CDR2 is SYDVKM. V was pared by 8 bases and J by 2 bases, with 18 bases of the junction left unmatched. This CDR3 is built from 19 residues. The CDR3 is CASQAPPGQGNPPGNTIYF. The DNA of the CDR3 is TGTGCCAGCCAAGCCCCCCCGGGACAGGGGAACCCTCCTGGAAACACCATATATTTT.

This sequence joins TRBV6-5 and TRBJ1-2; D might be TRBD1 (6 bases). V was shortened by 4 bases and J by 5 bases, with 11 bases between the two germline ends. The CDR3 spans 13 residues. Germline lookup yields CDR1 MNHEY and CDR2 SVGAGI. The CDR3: CASSWDNGYGYTF. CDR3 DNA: TGTGCCAGCAGTTGGGACAACGGTTATGGCTACACCTTC.

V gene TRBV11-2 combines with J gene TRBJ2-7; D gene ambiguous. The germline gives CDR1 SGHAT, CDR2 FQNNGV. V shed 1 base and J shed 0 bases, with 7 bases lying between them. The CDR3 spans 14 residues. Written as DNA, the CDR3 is TGTGCCAGCAGCTTAGGCGGCAACTCCTACGAGCAGTACTTC. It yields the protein CASSLGGNSYEQYF.

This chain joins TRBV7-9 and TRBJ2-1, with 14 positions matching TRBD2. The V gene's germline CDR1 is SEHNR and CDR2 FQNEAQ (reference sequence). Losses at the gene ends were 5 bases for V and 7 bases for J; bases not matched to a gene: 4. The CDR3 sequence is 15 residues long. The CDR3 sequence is CASSRGLAGVNEQFF. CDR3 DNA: TGTGCCAGCAGCCGGGGACTAGCGGGAGTTAATGAGCAGTTCTTC.

The CDR3 is CASSSSGTGSWTEAFF. CDR3 in DNA: TGTGCCAGCAGCTCTTCCGGGACAGGGTCGTGGACTGAAGCTTTCTTT. This rearrangement joins TRBV11-3 to TRBJ1-1; the match to TRBD1 covers 9 bases. CDR1 and CDR2 from the germline V gene are SGHNT and YENEEA. V shed 4 bases and J 5 bases; nucleotides not matched to a gene: 11. The CDR3 sequence is 16 residues long.

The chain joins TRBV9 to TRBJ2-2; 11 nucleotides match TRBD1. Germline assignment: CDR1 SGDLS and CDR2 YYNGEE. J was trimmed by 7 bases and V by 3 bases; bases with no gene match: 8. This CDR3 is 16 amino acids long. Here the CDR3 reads CASSGGQGAGGGELFF. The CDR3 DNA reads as TGTGCCAGCAGCGGCGGACAGGGGGCAGGTGGCGGGGAGCTGTTTTTT.

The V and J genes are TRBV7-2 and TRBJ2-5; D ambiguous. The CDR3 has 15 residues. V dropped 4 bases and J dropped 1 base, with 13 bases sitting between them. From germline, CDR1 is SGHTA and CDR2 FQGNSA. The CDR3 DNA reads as TGTGCCAGCAGCTCCTGGCAGCGCCTCCAAGAGACCCAGTACTTC. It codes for CASSSWQRLQETQYF.

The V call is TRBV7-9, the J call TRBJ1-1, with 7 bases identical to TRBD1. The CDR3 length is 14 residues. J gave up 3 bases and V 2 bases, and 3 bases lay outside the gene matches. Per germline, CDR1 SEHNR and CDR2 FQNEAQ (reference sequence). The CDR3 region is CASSLSQGHTEAFF. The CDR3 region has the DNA TGTGCCAGCAGCTTATCACAGGGGCACACTGAAGCTTTCTTT.

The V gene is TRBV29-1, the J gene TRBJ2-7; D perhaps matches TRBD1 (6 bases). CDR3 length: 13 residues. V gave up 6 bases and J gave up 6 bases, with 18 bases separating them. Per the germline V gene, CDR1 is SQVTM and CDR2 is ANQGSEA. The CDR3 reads CSVRTTGKGEQYF. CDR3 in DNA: TGCAGCGTACGCACCACAGGGAAGGGCGAGCAGTACTTC.

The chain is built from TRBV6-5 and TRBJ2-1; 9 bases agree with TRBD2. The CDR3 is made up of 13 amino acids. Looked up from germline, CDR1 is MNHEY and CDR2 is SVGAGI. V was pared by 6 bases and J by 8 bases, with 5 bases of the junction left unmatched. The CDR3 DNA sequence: TGTGCCAGCAGCCCGATAGCGGGAGATGAGCAGTTCTTC. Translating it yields CASSPIAGDEQFF.

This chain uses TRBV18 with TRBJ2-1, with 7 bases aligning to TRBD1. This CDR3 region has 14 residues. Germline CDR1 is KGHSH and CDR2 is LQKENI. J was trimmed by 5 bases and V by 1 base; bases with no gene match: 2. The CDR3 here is CASSPRTGHNEQFF. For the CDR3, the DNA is TGTGCCAGCTCACCACGGACAGGACACAATGAGCAGTTCTTC.

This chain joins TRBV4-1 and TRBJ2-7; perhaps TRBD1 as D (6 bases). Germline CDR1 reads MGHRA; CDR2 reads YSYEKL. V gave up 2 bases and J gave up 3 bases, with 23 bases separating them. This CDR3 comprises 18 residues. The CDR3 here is CASSQNPLDSEAYYEQYF. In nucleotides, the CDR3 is TGCGCCAGCAGCCAAAACCCTTTGGACAGCGAAGCGTACTACGAGCAGTACTTC.

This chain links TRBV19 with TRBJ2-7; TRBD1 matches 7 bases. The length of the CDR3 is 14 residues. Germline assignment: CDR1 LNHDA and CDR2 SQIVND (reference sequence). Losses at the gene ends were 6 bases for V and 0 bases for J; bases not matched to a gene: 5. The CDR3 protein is CASRMTGPSYEQYF. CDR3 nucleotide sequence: TGTGCCAGTAGGATGACAGGGCCCTCCTACGAGCAGTACTTC.

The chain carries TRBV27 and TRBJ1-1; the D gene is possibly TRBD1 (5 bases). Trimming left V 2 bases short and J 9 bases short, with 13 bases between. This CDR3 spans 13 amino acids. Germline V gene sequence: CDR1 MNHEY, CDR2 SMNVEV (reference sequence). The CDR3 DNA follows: TGTGCCAGCAGTTTAGACTCGGGGGTTCAAGCTTTCTTT. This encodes CASSLDSGVQAFF.

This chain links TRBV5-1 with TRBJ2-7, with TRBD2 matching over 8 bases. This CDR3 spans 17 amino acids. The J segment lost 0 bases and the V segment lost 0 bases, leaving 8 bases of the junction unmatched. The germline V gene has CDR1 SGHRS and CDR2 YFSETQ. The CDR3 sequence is CASSLGPPGGLSYEQYF. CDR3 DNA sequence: TGCGCCAGCAGCTTGGGTCCCCCGGGAGGGCTCTCCTACGAGCAGTACTTC.

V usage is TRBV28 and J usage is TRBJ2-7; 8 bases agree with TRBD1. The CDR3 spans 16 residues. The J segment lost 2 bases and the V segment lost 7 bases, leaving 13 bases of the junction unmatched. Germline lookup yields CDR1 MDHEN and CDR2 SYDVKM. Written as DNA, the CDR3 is TGTGCCAGCACCCGAACGGGGACAGGCCTCACCTACGAGCAGTACTTC. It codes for CASTRTGTGLTYEQYF.

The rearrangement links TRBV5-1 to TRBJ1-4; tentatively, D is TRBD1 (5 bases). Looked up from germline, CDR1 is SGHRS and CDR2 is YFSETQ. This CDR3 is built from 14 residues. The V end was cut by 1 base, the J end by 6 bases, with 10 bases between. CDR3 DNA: TGCGCCAGCAGCTTGTTCGGGGGTGATGAAAAACTGTTTTTT. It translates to CASSLFGGDEKLFF.

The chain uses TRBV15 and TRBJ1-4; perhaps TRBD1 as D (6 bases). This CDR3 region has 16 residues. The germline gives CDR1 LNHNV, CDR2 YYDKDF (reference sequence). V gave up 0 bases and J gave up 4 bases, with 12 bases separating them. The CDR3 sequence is CATSRDPDSFNEKLFF. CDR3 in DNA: TGTGCCACCAGCAGAGATCCGGACAGCTTTAATGAAAAACTGTTTTTT. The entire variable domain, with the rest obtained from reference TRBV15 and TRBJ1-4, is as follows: DAMVIQNPRYQVTQFGKPVTLSCSQTLNHNVMYWYQQKSSQAPKLLFHYYDKDFNNEADTPDNFQSRRPNTSFCFLDIRSPGLGDTAMYLCATSRDPDSFNEKLFFGSGTQLSVL.

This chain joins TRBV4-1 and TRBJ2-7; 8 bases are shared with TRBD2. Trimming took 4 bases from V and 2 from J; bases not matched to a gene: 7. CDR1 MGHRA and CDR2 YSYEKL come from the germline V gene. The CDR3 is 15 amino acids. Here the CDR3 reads CASSPSGTRAYEQYF. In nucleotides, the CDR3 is TGCGCCAGCAGCCCCTCCGGGACTAGGGCCTACGAGCAGTACTTC.

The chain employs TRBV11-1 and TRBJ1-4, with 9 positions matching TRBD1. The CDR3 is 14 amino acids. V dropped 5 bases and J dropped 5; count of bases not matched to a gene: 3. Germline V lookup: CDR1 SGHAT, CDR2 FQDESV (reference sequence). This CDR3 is CASSTGTGNEKLFF. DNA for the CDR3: TGTGCCAGCAGCACCGGGACAGGGAATGAAAAACTGTTTTTT.

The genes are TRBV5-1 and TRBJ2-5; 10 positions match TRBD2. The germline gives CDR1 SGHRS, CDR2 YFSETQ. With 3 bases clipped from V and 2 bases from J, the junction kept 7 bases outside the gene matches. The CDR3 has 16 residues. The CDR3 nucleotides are TGCGCCAGCAGCTCGGATGCTAGCGGGGGACAAGAGACCCAGTACTTC. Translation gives CASSSDASGGQETQYF.